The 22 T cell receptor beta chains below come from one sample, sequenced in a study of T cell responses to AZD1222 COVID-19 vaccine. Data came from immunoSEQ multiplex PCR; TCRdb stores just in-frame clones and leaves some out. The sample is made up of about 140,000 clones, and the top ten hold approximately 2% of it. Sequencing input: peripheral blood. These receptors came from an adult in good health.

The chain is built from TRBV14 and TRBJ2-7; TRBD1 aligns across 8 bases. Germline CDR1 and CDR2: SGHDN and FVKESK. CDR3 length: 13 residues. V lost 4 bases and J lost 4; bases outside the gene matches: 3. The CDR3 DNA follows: TGTGCCAGCAGCCCGACAGGGGCGTACGAGCAGTACTTC. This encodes CASSPTGAYEQYF.

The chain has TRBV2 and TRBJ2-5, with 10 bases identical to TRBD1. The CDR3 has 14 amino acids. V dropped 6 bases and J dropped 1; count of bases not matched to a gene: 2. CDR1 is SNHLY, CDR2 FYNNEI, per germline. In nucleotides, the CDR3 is TGTGCCAGCAGGCGGACAGGGGGCCAAGAGACCCAGTACTTC. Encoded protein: CASRRTGGQETQYF.

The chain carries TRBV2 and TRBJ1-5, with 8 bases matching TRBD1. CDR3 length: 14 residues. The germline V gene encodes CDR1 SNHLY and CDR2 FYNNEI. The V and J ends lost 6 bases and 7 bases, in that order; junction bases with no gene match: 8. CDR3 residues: CASSDQQGGQPQHF. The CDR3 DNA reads TGTGCCAGCAGCGATCAACAGGGGGGACAGCCCCAGCATTTT.

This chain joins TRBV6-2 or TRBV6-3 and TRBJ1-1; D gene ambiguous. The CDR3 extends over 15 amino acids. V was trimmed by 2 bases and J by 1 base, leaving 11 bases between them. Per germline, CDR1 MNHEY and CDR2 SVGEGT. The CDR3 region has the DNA TGTGCCAGCAGTTACGGATCAGCCCCGAACACTGAAGCTTTCTTT. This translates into CASSYGSAPNTEAFF.

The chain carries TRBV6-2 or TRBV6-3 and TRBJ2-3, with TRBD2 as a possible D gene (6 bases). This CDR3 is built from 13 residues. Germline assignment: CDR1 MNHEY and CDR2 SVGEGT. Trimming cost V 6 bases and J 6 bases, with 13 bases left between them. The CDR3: CASSAGRLDTQYF. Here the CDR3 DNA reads TGTGCCAGCAGCGCAGGGAGGCTCGATACGCAGTATTTT.

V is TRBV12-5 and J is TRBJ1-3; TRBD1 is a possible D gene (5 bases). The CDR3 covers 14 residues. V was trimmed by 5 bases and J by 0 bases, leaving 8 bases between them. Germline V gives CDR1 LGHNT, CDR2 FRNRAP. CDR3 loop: CASGGTASGNTIYF. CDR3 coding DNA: TGTGCTAGTGGTGGGACTGCCTCTGGAAACACCATATATTTT.

This CDR3 is CASSIPVQRRNQPQHF. As DNA, the CDR3 is TGTGCCAGTAGTATCCCCGTACAACGGCGCAATCAGCCCCAGCATTTT. The chain joins TRBV19 to TRBJ1-5; D is undetermined. Germline CDR1 LNHDA, CDR2 SQIVND (reference sequence). The length of the CDR3 is 16 residues. Trimming cost V 3 bases and J 2 bases, with 14 bases left between them.

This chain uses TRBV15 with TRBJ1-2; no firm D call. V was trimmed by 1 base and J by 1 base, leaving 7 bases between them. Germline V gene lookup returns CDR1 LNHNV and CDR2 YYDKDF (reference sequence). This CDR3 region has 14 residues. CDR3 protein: CATSRGTDNYGYTF. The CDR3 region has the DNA TGTGCCACCAGCAGAGGGACGGATAACTATGGCTACACCTTC.

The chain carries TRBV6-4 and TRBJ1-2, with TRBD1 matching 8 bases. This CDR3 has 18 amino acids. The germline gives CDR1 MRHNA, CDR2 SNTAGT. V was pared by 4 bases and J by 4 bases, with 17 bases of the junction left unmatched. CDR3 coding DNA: TGTGCCAGCAGTGCCCCCGACAGGGGTATCCACCTACGCTATGGCTACACCTTC. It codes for CASSAPDRGIHLRYGYTF.

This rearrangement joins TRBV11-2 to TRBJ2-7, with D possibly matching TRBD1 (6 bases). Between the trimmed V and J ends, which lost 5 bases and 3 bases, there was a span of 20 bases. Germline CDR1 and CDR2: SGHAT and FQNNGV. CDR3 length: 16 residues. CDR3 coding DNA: TGTGCCAGCAGCACCCTAACAGGGAGAAACCACTACGAGCAGTACTTC. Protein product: CASSTLTGRNHYEQYF.

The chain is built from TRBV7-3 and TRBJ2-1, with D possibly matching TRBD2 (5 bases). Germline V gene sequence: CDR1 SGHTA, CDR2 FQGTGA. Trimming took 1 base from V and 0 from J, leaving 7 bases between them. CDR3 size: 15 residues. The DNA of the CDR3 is TGTGCCAGCAGCTTAAACGGGGACTCCTACAATGAGCAGTTCTTC. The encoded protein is CASSLNGDSYNEQFF.

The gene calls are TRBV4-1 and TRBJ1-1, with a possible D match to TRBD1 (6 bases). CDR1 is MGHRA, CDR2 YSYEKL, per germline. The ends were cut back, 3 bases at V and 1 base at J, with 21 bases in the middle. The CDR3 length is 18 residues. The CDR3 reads CASSHLGTTGSRNTEAFF. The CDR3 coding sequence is TGCGCCAGCAGCCACCTAGGAACGACAGGCAGTAGGAACACTGAAGCTTTCTTT.

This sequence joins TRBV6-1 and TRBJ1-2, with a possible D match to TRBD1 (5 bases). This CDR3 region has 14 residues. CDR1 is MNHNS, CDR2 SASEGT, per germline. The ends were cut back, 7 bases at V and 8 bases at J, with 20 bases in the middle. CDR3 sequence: CASTTSRQGRGYTF. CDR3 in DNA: TGTGCCAGCACCACGTCAAGGCAGGGCCGGGGCTACACCTTC.

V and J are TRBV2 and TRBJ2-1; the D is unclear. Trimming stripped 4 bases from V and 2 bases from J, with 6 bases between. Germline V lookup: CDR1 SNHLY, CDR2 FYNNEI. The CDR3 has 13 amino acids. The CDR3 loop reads CASSVRTYNEQFF. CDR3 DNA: TGTGCCAGCAGTGTCAGGACCTACAATGAGCAGTTCTTC.

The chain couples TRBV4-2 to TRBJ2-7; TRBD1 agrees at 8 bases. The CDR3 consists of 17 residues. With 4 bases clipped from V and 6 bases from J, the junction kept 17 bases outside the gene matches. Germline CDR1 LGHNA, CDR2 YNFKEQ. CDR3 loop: CASSLGDRFRAESEQYF. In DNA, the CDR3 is TGTGCCAGCAGCCTAGGGGACAGGTTTAGGGCCGAGAGCGAGCAGTACTTC.

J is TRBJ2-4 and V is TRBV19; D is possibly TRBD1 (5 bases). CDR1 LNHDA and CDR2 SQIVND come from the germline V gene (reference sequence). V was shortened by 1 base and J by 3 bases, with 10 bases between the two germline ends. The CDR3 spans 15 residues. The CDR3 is CASSIGGGGKNIQYF. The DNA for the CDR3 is TGTGCCAGTAGTATAGGGGGCGGCGGCAAAAACATTCAGTACTTC.

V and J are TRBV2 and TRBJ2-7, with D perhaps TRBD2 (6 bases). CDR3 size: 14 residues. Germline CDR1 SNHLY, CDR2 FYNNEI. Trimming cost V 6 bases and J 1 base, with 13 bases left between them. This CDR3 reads CASSSGTVSYEQYF. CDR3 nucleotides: TGTGCCAGCAGCTCCGGGACTGTATCCTACGAGCAGTACTTC.

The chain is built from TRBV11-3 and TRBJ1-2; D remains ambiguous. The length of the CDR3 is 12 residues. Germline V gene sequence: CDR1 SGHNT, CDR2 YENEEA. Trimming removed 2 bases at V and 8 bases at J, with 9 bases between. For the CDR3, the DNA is TGTGCCAGCAGCTTATATGGTGAGGGCTACACCTTC. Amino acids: CASSLYGEGYTF.

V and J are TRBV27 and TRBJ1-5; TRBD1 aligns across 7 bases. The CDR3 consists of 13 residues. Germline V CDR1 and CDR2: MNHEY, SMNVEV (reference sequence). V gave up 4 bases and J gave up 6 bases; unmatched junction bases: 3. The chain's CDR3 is CASSWDSGQPQHF. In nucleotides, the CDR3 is TGTGCCAGCAGTTGGGACAGCGGTCAGCCCCAGCATTTT.

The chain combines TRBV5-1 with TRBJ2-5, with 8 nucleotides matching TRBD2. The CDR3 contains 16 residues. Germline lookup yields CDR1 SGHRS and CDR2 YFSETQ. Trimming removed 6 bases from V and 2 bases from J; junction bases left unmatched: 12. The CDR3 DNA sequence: TGCGCCAGCACACATTCCGGGACTAGACTACAAGAGACCCAGTACTTC. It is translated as CASTHSGTRLQETQYF.

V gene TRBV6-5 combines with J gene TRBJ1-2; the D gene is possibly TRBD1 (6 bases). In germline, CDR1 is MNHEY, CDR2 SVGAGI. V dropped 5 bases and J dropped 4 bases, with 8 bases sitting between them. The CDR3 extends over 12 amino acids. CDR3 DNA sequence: TGTGCCAGCAGTACAGGGTTCTATGGCTACACCTTC. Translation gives CASSTGFYGYTF.

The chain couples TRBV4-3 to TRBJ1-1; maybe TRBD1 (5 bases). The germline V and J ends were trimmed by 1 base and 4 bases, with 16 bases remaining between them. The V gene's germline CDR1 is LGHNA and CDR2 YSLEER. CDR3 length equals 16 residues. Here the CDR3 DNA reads TGCGCCAGCAGCCAAGTCCAAGGGGACCCCGTCACTGAAGCTTTCTTT. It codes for CASSQVQGDPVTEAFF.